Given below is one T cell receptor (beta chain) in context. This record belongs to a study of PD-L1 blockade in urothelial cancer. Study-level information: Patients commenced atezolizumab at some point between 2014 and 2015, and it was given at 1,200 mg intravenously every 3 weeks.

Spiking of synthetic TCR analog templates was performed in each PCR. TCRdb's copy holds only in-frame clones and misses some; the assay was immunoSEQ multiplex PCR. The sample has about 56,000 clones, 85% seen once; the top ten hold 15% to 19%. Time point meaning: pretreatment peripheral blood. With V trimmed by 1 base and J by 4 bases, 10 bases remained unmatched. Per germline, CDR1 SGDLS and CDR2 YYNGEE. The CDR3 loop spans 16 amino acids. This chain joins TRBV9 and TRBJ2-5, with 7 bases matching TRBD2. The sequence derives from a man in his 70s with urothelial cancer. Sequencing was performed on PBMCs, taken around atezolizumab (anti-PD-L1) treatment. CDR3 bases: TGTGCCAGCAGCGTATTTGGGGAGGGCCGGGGAGAGACCCAGTACTTC. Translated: CASSVFGEGRGETQYF.